This TCR beta chain came from a study of control samples from healthy donors and cancer patients. The CDR3 is made up of 13 amino acids. With 1 base removed from V and 10 bases from J, the gap between germline ends came to 11 bases. Per the germline V gene, CDR1 is SGHAT and CDR2 is FQNNGV. This clone came up once. TCRdb's copy holds only in-frame clones and misses some; the assay was immunoSEQ multiplex PCR. The table has about 250,000 clones, around 79% seen once. The chain combines TRBV11-2 with TRBJ2-1, with D perhaps being TRBD1 or TRBD2 (5 bases each). The receptor comes from a woman in her sixties or seventies with lung cancer. The sequencing input was PBMCs. The CDR3 DNA reads as TGTGCCAGCAGCTTAGTAAGTCGGGGCGAGCAGTTCTTC. Translated, it gives CASSLVSRGEQFF.